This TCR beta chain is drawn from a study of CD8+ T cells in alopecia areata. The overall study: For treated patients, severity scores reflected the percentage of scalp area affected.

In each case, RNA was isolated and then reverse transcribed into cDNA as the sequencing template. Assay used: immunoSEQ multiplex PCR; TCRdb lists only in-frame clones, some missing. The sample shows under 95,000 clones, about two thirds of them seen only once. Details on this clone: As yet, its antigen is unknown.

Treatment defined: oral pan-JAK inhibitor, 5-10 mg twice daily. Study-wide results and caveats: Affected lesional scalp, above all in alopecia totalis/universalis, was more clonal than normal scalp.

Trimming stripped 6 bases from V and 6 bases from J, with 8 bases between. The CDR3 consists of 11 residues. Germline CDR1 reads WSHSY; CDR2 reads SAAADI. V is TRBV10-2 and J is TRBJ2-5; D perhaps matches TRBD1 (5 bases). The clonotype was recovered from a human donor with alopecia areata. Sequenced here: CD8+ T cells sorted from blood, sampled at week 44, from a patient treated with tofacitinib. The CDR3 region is CASRLGQTQYF. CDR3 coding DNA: TGCGCCAGCAGGTTGGGGCAGACCCAGTACTTC.